Each of the 30 T cell receptor beta chains below was sequenced from the same sample in a study of shared clonotypes between healthy human individuals. Measured with immunoSEQ multiplex PCR; TCRdb has only the in-frame clones, and not every one. Of about 2 million clones listed, 85% to 95% are singletons. Material: naive CD4+ T cells sorted from blood. Subset defined: CD45RA+ positively selected. These receptors all stem from a man between 18 and 35 years old in good health.

The rearrangement links TRBV10-3 to TRBJ2-7; TRBD1 aligns across 12 bases. Germline CDR1 ENHRY, CDR2 SYGVKD. The CDR3 consists of 14 residues. Trimming cost V 4 bases and J 4 bases; bases outside gene matches: 2. CDR3 sequence reads: CAISGDRGLYEQYF. DNA of the CDR3: TGTGCCATCAGTGGGGACAGGGGGCTGTACGAGCAGTACTTC.

V gene TRBV7-9 combines with J gene TRBJ2-2, with 8 bases aligning to TRBD1. V lost 3 bases to trimming and J lost 2 bases; unmatched junction nucleotides: 5. In germline, CDR1 is SEHNR, CDR2 FQNEAQ (reference sequence). CDR3 length: 16 residues. CDR3: CASSLTGQVNTGELFF. As DNA, the CDR3 is TGTGCCAGCAGCTTGACGGGACAGGTTAACACCGGGGAGCTGTTTTTT.

This chain links TRBV18 with TRBJ2-7; D uncertain. CDR3 length: 15 amino acids. The V end was cut by 0 bases, the J end by 0 bases, with 9 bases between. Germline assignment: CDR1 KGHSH and CDR2 LQKENI. CDR3 sequence: CASSPPFKASYEQYF. As DNA, the CDR3 is TGTGCCAGCTCACCACCGTTTAAAGCCTCCTACGAGCAGTACTTC.

The rearrangement uses TRBV7-9 and TRBJ2-7; 10 bases map to TRBD1. The CDR3 length is 16 residues. The germline gives CDR1 SEHNR, CDR2 FQNEAQ (reference sequence). V lost 5 bases and J lost 5; bases outside the gene matches: 12. The chain's CDR3 is CASSVRGQGMIHEQYF. The CDR3 DNA follows: TGTGCCAGCAGCGTTCGGGGACAGGGGATGATACACGAGCAGTACTTC. The full variable domain, completed using reference TRBV7-9 and TRBJ2-7, is DTGVSQNPRHKITKRGQNVTFRCDPISEHNRLYWYRQTLGQGPEFLTYFQNEAQLEKSRLLSDRFSAERPKGSFSTLEIQRTEQGDSAMYLCASSVRGQGMIHEQYFGPGTRLTVT.

The gene calls are TRBV11-2 and TRBJ1-4, with D possibly matching TRBD1 (6 bases). The germline V gene encodes CDR1 SGHAT and CDR2 FQNNGV. Trimming cost V 0 bases and J 7 bases, with 12 bases left between them. The CDR3 covers 15 residues. In nucleotides, the CDR3 is TGTGCCAGCAGCTTAGAGGGGGCTCGCGGTGAAAAACTGTTTTTT. Protein sequence: CASSLEGARGEKLFF.

In its sample, this clone was seen once. J is TRBJ2-5 and V is TRBV28; 12 bases are a match to TRBD2. Germline-derived CDR1 and CDR2 are MDHEN and SYDVKM. CDR3 length equals 15 residues. The V gene end was trimmed by 5 bases and the J gene end by 6 bases; junction bases not matched to a gene: 7. CDR3 sequence: CASSPSGGAGKTQYF. The CDR3 DNA reads TGTGCCAGCAGTCCTAGCGGGGGGGCCGGAAAGACCCAGTACTTC.

This chain joins TRBV5-1 and TRBJ1-2, with no clear D. CDR1 and CDR2 (germline): SGHRS, YFSETQ. V was shortened by 0 bases and J by 3 bases, with 12 bases between the two germline ends. The CDR3 length is 15 residues. The CDR3 DNA is TGCGCCAGCAGCTTGGCCTCTGGGAGCGACTATGGCTACACCTTC. It yields the protein CASSLASGSDYGYTF.

On this clone itself: The same CDR3 is also encoded by other DNA sequences in this sample. The CDR3 reads CASSRKNTEAFF. The CDR3 DNA reads TGTGCCAGCAGTCGGAAGAACACTGAAGCTTTCTTT. The chain employs TRBV28 and TRBJ1-1; D gene ambiguous. Germline values: CDR1 MDHEN, CDR2 SYDVKM. Trimming stripped 5 bases from V and 1 base from J, with 5 bases between. The CDR3 spans 12 residues.

This chain uses TRBV18 with TRBJ1-2; a possible D gene is TRBD1 (6 bases). The CDR3 loop spans 13 amino acids. The V end lost 7 bases, the J end lost 6 bases, and 15 bases lay between the germline ends. Germline V gene data show CDR1 as KGHSH and CDR2 as LQKENI. CDR3: CASLPDSLNGYTF. The CDR3 nucleotides read TGTGCCAGCTTACCGGACAGCTTAAATGGCTACACCTTC.

This clone has only one observation. This rearrangement joins TRBV4-2 to TRBJ1-1; D not certain. Trimming stripped 0 bases from V and 0 bases from J, with 11 bases between. Germline CDR1 reads LGHNA; CDR2 reads YNFKEQ. The CDR3 consists of 16 residues. The CDR3 reads CASSQDVGNLNTEAFF. The DNA of the CDR3 is TGTGCCAGCAGCCAAGATGTTGGCAACTTGAACACTGAAGCTTTCTTT.

The chain employs TRBV30 and TRBJ1-6, with 8 nucleotides matching TRBD1. The CDR3 extends over 17 amino acids. Trimming at V came to 0 bases and at J to 4 bases, leaving 8 bases not matched to a gene. In germline, CDR1 is GTSNPN, CDR2 SVGIG (reference sequence). The CDR3 reads CAWSVDRGGTYNSPLHF. The CDR3 DNA reads TGTGCCTGGAGTGTAGACAGGGGAGGGACTTATAATTCACCCCTCCACTTT. Supplemented by reference TRBV30 and TRBJ1-6, the full variable domain reads SQTIHQWPATLVQPVGSPLSLECTVEGTSNPNLYWYRQAAGRGLQLLFYSVGIGQISSEVPQNLSASRPQDRQFILSSKKLLLSDSGFYLCAWSVDRGGTYNSPLHFGNGTRLTVT.

This clone was recorded a few times. Other DNA sequences of this sample code for an identical CDR3. This rearrangement joins TRBV5-1 to TRBJ2-1; 7 nucleotides match TRBD1. The CDR3 sequence is 15 residues long. The germline CDR1 and CDR2 sequences are SGHRS and YFSETQ. V lost 0 bases to trimming and J lost 3 bases; unmatched junction nucleotides: 3. CDR3 sequence reads: CASSLEGQFYNEQFF. The CDR3 DNA follows: TGCGCCAGCAGCTTGGAGGGACAGTTCTACAATGAGCAGTTCTTC.

In this sample, this clone turned up once. The chain has TRBV5-1 and TRBJ2-3; D ambiguous. CDR1 is SGHRS and CDR2 is YFSETQ in the germline V gene. This CDR3 contains 12 residues. Trimming removed 6 bases from V and 3 bases from J, with 8 bases in between. CDR3 sequence (DNA): TGCGCCAGCAACGCAGTGACAGATACGCAGTATTTT. Its protein product is CASNAVTDTQYF. Together with reference TRBV5-1 and TRBJ2-3, the CDR3 gives the full variable domain: KAGVTQTPRYLIKTRGQQVTLSCSPISGHRSVSWYQQTPGQGLQFLFEYFSETQRNKGNFPGRFSGRQFSNSRSEMNVSTLELGDSALYLCASNAVTDTQYFGPGTRLTVL.

This chain links TRBV27 with TRBJ2-2, with D perhaps TRBD1 (6 bases). The germline gives CDR1 MNHEY, CDR2 SMNVEV (reference sequence). The V end lost 5 bases, the J end lost 2 bases, and 12 bases lay between the germline ends. This CDR3 contains 15 residues. Here the CDR3 DNA reads TGTGCCAGCAGTCCCGGACAGATAAACACCGGGGAGCTGTTTTTT. Its protein product is CASSPGQINTGELFF.

The rearrangement uses TRBV2 and TRBJ2-1; D may match TRBD1 or TRBD2 (5 bases each). The V end was cut by 8 bases, the J end by 4 bases, with 18 bases between. This CDR3 comprises 15 residues. Germline V gene data show CDR1 as SNHLY and CDR2 as FYNNEI. In DNA form, the CDR3 reads TGTGCCAGCCGCAAGGAAGGGACGGTTTACAATGAGCAGTTCTTC. Protein product: CASRKEGTVYNEQFF.

The V gene is TRBV2, the J gene TRBJ2-5; D gene uncertain. Germline assignment: CDR1 SNHLY and CDR2 FYNNEI. The ends were cut back, 3 bases at V and 4 bases at J, with 15 bases in the middle. CDR3 length: 15 residues. In nucleotides, the CDR3 is TGTGCCAGCAGTGACGCGGCGGCCCTCTCAGAGACCCAGTACTTC. Translation: CASSDAAALSETQYF.

This sequence joins TRBV7-2 and TRBJ1-2, with D unresolved. V lost 0 bases and J 0 bases, leaving 11 bases between the germline ends. Germline V lookup: CDR1 SGHTA, CDR2 FQGNSA. The CDR3 length is 16 residues. Here the CDR3 reads CASSLALTVPNYGYTF. The CDR3 region has the DNA TGTGCCAGCAGCTTAGCCCTGACGGTACCTAACTATGGCTACACCTTC.

The genes are TRBV5-1 and TRBJ2-3; D perhaps matches TRBD2 (6 bases). CDR3 length: 15 amino acids. The V and J ends lost 4 bases and 6 bases respectively, with 18 bases between them. The germline CDR1 and CDR2 sequences are SGHRS and YFSETQ. For the CDR3, the DNA is TGCGCCAGCAGCCCGGGGACTCGCTTGGCGGATACGCAGTATTTT. Its protein is CASSPGTRLADTQYF.

In DNA form, the CDR3 reads TGTGCCAGCAGTTTATTAGGGTTAGGGGAAAAACTGTTTTTT. It yields the protein CASSLLGLGEKLFF. V gene TRBV27 combines with J gene TRBJ1-4, with D unclear. The CDR3 is 14 residues long. Germline V gene data show CDR1 as MNHEY and CDR2 as SMNVEV (reference sequence). V was pared by 1 base and J by 8 bases, with 11 bases between.

V usage is TRBV5-1 and J usage is TRBJ2-1; TRBD2 is a possible D gene (5 bases). From germline, CDR1 is SGHRS and CDR2 YFSETQ. This CDR3 is 14 amino acids long. V was trimmed by 5 bases and J by 0 bases, leaving 9 bases between them. CDR3 sequence (DNA): TGCGCCAGCAGTGAAGGGAGCTCCTACAATGAGCAGTTCTTC. Amino acid sequence: CASSEGSSYNEQFF.

V is TRBV19 and J is TRBJ2-2; D is possibly TRBD2 (6 bases). The germline gives CDR1 LNHDA, CDR2 SQIVND (reference sequence). Trimming took off 10 bases at V and 0 bases at J, with 18 bases between the two ends. The CDR3 covers 16 residues. CDR3 sequence reads: CATPTGGSANTGELFF. Here the CDR3 DNA reads TGTGCCACTCCAACTGGGGGGTCCGCGAACACCGGGGAGCTGTTTTTT.

Comment on this clone: Other nucleotide sequences from this sample produce the same CDR3. The chain couples TRBV19 to TRBJ1-5; 9 bases are a match to TRBD1. Germline CDR1 reads LNHDA; CDR2 reads SQIVND (reference sequence). Trimming took 6 bases from V and 4 from J; bases not matched to a gene: 4. The length of the CDR3 is 14 residues. This CDR3 reads CASSLTGGNQPQHF. CDR3 in DNA: TGTGCCAGTAGCCTGACAGGGGGGAATCAGCCCCAGCATTTT.

V is TRBV5-6 and J is TRBJ1-1; 8 bases match TRBD1. The CDR3 runs to 16 residues. CDR1 and CDR2 from the germline V gene are SGHDT and YYEEEE. V shed 5 bases, J shed 0 bases, and the junction held 9 bases outside the gene matches. The CDR3 loop reads CASRMGQGAVNTEAFF. The CDR3 DNA reads TGTGCCAGCAGGATGGGGCAGGGGGCCGTGAACACTGAAGCTTTCTTT.

This sequence joins TRBV11-2 and TRBJ2-2; tentative D call: TRBD1 (6 bases). CDR1 is SGHAT, CDR2 FQNNGV, per germline. V was cut by 6 bases and J by 1 base, with 15 bases left in between. The CDR3 loop spans 16 amino acids. The CDR3 protein is CASRQFRDMNTGELFF. CDR3 nucleotides: TGTGCCAGCAGGCAGTTCCGGGACATGAACACCGGGGAGCTGTTTTTT.

The chain couples TRBV7-8 to TRBJ1-6; 7 positions agree with TRBD1. The CDR3 length is 13 residues. The germline gives CDR1 SGHVS, CDR2 FQNEAQ. V lost 10 bases to trimming and J lost 8 bases; unmatched junction nucleotides: 8. The CDR3 loop reads CATTRGLDSPLHF. The CDR3 bases are TGTGCCACCACAAGGGGGCTGGATTCACCCCTCCACTTT.

Comment on this clone: Within the sample, other DNA sequences also encode this same CDR3. This chain links TRBV30 with TRBJ1-5; D gene unclear. Trimming stripped 0 bases from V and 1 base from J, with 4 bases between. The CDR3 contains 13 residues. Germline CDR1 is GTSNPN and CDR2 is SVGIG (reference sequence). CDR3 sequence reads: CAWSVTSNQPQHF. The CDR3 bases are TGTGCCTGGAGTGTAACAAGCAATCAGCCCCAGCATTTT.

To note about this clone: The same CDR3 can be traced to other DNA sequences in this sample. The chain joins TRBV2 to TRBJ1-1; D gene uncertain. Germline assignment: CDR1 SNHLY and CDR2 FYNNEI. The CDR3 runs 13 residues. Trimming took off 1 base at V and 0 bases at J, with 3 bases between the two ends. CDR3 DNA sequence: TGTGCCAGCAGTGAAGACATGAACACTGAAGCTTTCTTT. Translating it yields CASSEDMNTEAFF.

This clone was counted a single time. The V gene is TRBV14, the J gene TRBJ2-7, with 7 bases matching TRBD1. The ends lost 0 bases at V and 2 bases at J; junction bases unmatched: 10. This CDR3 contains 17 residues. The germline V gene has CDR1 SGHDN and CDR2 FVKESK. The CDR3 nucleotides read TGTGCCAGCAGCCAAGAACCCCGGGACAGATTCCCCTACGAGCAGTACTTC. Amino acids: CASSQEPRDRFPYEQYF. The variable domain in full, completed from reference TRBV14 and TRBJ2-7, reads EAGVTQFPSHSVIEKGQTVTLRCDPISGHDNLYWYRRVMGKEIKFLLHFVKESKQDESGMPNNRFLAERTGGTYSTLKVQPAELEDSGVYFCASSQEPRDRFPYEQYFGPGTRLTVT.

The chain joins TRBV21-1 to TRBJ2-1; the D call of TRBD2 is as the table states it, not checked on the DNA. TRBV21-1 is termed a pseudogene. There are 15 residues in the CDR3. The CDR3: CASSSSGRSYNEQFF. The CDR3 DNA reads as TGTGCCAGCAGCAGTAGCGGGAGGTCCTACAATGAGCAGTTCTTC.

Turning to this clone: Other DNA sequences from this sample encode an identical CDR3 as well. This chain uses TRBV4-1 with TRBJ2-1; 11 bases align to TRBD2. The CDR3 is 15 amino acids. From germline, CDR1 is MGHRA and CDR2 YSYEKL. Losses at the gene ends were 0 bases for V and 6 bases for J; bases not matched to a gene: 1. The CDR3 DNA reads as TGCGCCAGCAGCCAAGAAGGGACTAGCGGCAATGAGCAGTTCTTC. Its protein product is CASSQEGTSGNEQFF.